A selection of T cell receptor beta chains follows, all from one sample in a study of T cells in Graves' hyperthyroidism and ophthalmopathy. MiXCR was run by TCRdb on the multiplex PCR reads, yielding one entry per CDR3 protein. The sample yields 370,000 or so distinct CDR3 sequences, just under 25% seen once. Source material: blood. These receptors all stem from a man between 50 and 59 years old with Graves' hyperthyroidism. CDR3s include the opening cysteine and the closing phenylalanine or tryptophan. A D gene is named only where the DNA matches it firmly. A row's size may be missing; if present it is once, few, many or a size class.

CDR3	DNA	J	D	size	V
CASTEGPPGETQYF	TGTGCCAGCACTGAAGGGCCCCCGGGAGAGACCCAGTACTTC	TRBJ2-5	-	-	TRBV2
CASSPSTGYTGELFF	TGTGCCAGCAGCCCTTCGACAGGGTACACCGGGGAGCTGTTTTTT	TRBJ2-2	TRBD1	-	TRBV3-1
CASSLRRSSYEQYF	TGTGCCAGCAGTTTAAGGCGGAGCTCCTACGAGCAGTACTTC	TRBJ2-7	-	many	TRBV27
CASSFGMGNEQFF	TGTGCCAGCAGTTTCGGGATGGGTAATGAGCAGTTCTTC	TRBJ2-1	-	-	TRBV12-3/TRBV12-4
CASSELAGWGQYF	TGTGCCAGCAGTGAATTGGCGGGTTGGGGCCAGTACTTC	TRBJ2-5	-	few	TRBV6-1
CASSNGQGVLGFF	TGTGCCAGCAGCAATGGACAGGGAGTTCTTGGTTTCTTT	TRBJ1-1	TRBD1	many	TRBV6-1
CASSLTFTSGRADEQFF	TGTGCCAGCAGCTTAACGTTTACTAGCGGGAGGGCCGATGAGCAGTTCTTC	TRBJ2-1	TRBD2	few	TRBV7-3
CAWSLPSSGWGSTEAFF	TGTGCCTGGAGTTTACCCTCATCAGGATGGGGGAGCACTGAAGCTTTCTTT	TRBJ1-1	-	-	TRBV30
CASSQETSVYEQYF	TGTGCCAGCAGCCAAGAGACTAGCGTCTACGAGCAGTACTTC	TRBJ2-7	TRBD2	-	TRBV4-2
CASRRTGVITDTQYF	TGTGCCAGCAGGAGGACAGGGGTTATCACAGATACGCAGTATTTT	TRBJ2-3	TRBD1	many	TRBV2
CASSPDQGGRGETQYF	TGTGCCAGCAGTCCGGACCAGGGGGGGCGCGGAGAGACCCAGTACTTC	TRBJ2-5	-	many	TRBV12-3/TRBV12-4
CASGELARFQFF	TGTGCCAGCGGAGAACTAGCGAGGTTTCAGTTCTTC	TRBJ2-1	TRBD2	-	TRBV6-2/TRBV6-3
CASSQGSQAEKLFF	TGTGCCAGCAGCCAGGGGAGTCAAGCTGAAAAACTGTTTTTT	TRBJ1-4	-	-	TRBV3-1
CASGRTGVTDTQYF	TGTGCTAGTGGCCGAACAGGAGTTACAGATACGCAGTATTTT	TRBJ2-3	-	-	TRBV12-5
CATSNNRGGDIQYF	TGTGCCACCAGCAACAACAGGGGCGGGGACATTCAGTACTTC	TRBJ2-4	-	-	TRBV15
CASSVDPMNTEAFF	TGTGCCAGCAGCGTAGACCCCATGAACACTGAAGCTTTCTTT	TRBJ1-1	-	-	TRBV9
CANSPRTGNNEQFF	TGTGCCAACAGCCCACGGACAGGGAATAATGAGCAGTTCTTC	TRBJ2-1	TRBD1	-	TRBV7-9
CATSDRTRQETQYF	TGTGCCACCAGTGATCGGACACGCCAAGAGACCCAGTACTTC	TRBJ2-5	-	many	TRBV24-1
CASSSSVLGTDTQYF	TGTGCCAGCAGTTCCTCGGTTCTGGGCACAGATACGCAGTATTTT	TRBJ2-3	-	-	TRBV7-3
CASSAHDRASYEQYF	TGTGCCAGCAGTGCTCACGACAGGGCCTCCTACGAGCAGTACTTC	TRBJ2-7	TRBD1	-	TRBV25-1
CASSRPGPQYF	TGTGCCAGCAGCCGTCCCGGCCCGCAGTATTTT	TRBJ2-3	-	-	TRBV7-2
CASSLRTVNTGELFF	TGTGCCAGCAGCTTAAGGACGGTGAACACCGGGGAGCTGTTTTTT	TRBJ2-2	-	-	TRBV7-2
CASSMGQVNTEAFF	TGTGCCAGCAGCATGGGACAGGTCAACACTGAAGCTTTCTTT	TRBJ1-1	TRBD1	once	TRBV7-9
CASRTGQGNEKLFF	TGCGCCAGCCGGACGGGGCAGGGAAATGAAAAACTGTTTTTT	TRBJ1-4	-	-	TRBV5-1
CAWSLPREQYF	TGTGCCTGGAGTCTCCCGCGCGAGCAGTACTTC	TRBJ2-7	-	few	TRBV30
CSAKLAGDSYEQYF	TGCAGTGCCAAACTAGCGGGAGATTCCTACGAGCAGTACTTC	TRBJ2-7	TRBD2	few	TRBV20-1
CSVAGGRHTEAFF	TGCAGCGTTGCGGGGGGTAGGCACACTGAAGCTTTCTTT	TRBJ1-1	-	many	TRBV29-1
CASSQRAGAGSVDTQYF	TGTGCCAGCAGCCAACGAGCGGGAGCTGGTTCAGTTGATACGCAGTATTTT	TRBJ2-3	TRBD2	few	TRBV11-1
CASSPRRLDTQYF	TGTGCCAGCAGCCCCCGCAGACTAGATACGCAGTATTTT	TRBJ2-3	-	-	TRBV7-2
CASSYSSGGGYEQYF	TGTGCCAGCAGTTACAGTAGCGGAGGGGGATACGAGCAGTACTTC	TRBJ2-7	-	many	TRBV28
CASSSSLGELFF	TGTGCCAGCAGTTCTAGTCTGGGGGAGCTGTTTTTT	TRBJ2-2	-	-	TRBV27
CASSALMDEQFF	TGTGCCAGCTCAGCCCTAATGGATGAGCAGTTCTTC	TRBJ2-1	-	few	TRBV18
CASRVQGSYEQYF	TGTGCCAGCAGGGTCCAGGGGTCCTACGAGCAGTACTTC	TRBJ2-7	-	many	TRBV2
CASSPTSIGIQYF	TGTGCCAGCAGTCCGACCTCGATCGGGATTCAGTACTTC	TRBJ2-4	-	-	TRBV28
CASTRRGTRNEKLFF	TGTGCCAGCACTCGCCGGGGGACAAGAAATGAAAAACTGTTTTTT	TRBJ1-4	-	-	TRBV12-3/TRBV12-4
CSVEGQGRAFF	TGCAGCGTAGAGGGACAGGGCCGAGCTTTCTTT	TRBJ1-1	TRBD1	once	TRBV29-1
CSVAVGRTEAFF	TGCAGCGTTGCAGTAGGGCGAACTGAAGCTTTCTTT	TRBJ1-1	-	few	TRBV29-1
CASSYSTIWDGNEQYF	TGTGCCAGCAGTTACTCTACAATCTGGGACGGCAACGAGCAGTACTTC	TRBJ2-7	-	-	TRBV6-5